This TCR beta chain was profiled in a study of blood T cell repertoires in COVID-19. Study-level information: Nucleic acid was either cDNA or gDNA, and it came from T cells, B-cell-depleted T cells, or PBMCs.

The table came from immunoSEQ multiplex PCR; TCRdb's copy has only in-frame clones and leaves some out. The table lists 210,000 or so clones, more than 75% of them singletons. This CDR3 contains 14 residues. Germline values: CDR1 ENHRY, CDR2 SYGVKD. Between the trimmed V and J ends, which lost 4 bases and 1 base, there was a span of 10 bases. V usage is TRBV10-3 and J usage is TRBJ1-1; a possible D gene is TRBD1 (5 bases). The source material was peripheral blood. This sequence was found in a man aged 50-60 years with acute or convalescent COVID-19. CDR3 sequence reads: CAISGRTSNTEAFF. The DNA of the CDR3 is TGTGCCATCAGTGGGCGGACATCGAACACTGAAGCTTTCTTT.